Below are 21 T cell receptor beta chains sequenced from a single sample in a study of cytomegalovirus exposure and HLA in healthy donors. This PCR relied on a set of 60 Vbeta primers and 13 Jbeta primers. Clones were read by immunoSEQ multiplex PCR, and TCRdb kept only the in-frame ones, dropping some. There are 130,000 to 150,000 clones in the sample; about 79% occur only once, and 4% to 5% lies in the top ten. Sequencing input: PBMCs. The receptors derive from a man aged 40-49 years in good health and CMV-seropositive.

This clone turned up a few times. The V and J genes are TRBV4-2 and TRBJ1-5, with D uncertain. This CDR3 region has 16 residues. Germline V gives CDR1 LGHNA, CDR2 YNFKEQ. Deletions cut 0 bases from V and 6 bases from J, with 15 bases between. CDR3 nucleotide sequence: TGTGCCAGCAGCCAAGACCCGGGTTCATCAGTTCAGCCCCAGCATTTT. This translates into CASSQDPGSSVQPQHF.

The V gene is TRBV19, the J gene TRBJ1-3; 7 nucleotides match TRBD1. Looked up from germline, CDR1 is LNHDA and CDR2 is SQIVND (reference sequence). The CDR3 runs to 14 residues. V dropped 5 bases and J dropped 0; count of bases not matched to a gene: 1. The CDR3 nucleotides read TGTGCCAGTAGTCGGACAGGCTCTGGAAACACCATATATTTT. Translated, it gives CASSRTGSGNTIYF.

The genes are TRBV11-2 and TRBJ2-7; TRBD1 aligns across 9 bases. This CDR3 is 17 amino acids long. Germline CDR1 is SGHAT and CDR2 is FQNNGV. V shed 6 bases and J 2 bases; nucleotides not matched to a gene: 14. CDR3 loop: CASSFRNPGQGTYEQYF. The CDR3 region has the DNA TGTGCCAGCAGTTTTAGGAATCCGGGACAGGGCACCTACGAGCAGTACTTC.

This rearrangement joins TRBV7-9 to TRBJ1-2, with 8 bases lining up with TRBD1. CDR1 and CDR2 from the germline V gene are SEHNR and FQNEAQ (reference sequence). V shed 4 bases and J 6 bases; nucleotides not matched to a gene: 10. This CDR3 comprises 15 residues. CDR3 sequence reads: CASSSDRGVRNGYTF. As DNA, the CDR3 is TGTGCCAGCAGCTCCGACAGGGGCGTTCGTAATGGCTACACCTTC. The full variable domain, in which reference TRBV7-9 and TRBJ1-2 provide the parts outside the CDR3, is DTGVSQNPRHKITKRGQNVTFRCDPISEHNRLYWYRQTLGQGPEFLTYFQNEAQLEKSRLLSDRFSAERPKGSFSTLEIQRTEQGDSAMYLCASSSDRGVRNGYTFGSGTRLTVV.

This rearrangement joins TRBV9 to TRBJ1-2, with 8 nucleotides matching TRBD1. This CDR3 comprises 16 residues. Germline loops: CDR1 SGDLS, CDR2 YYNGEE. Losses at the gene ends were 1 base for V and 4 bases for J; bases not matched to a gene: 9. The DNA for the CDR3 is TGTGCCAGCAGCGTACGGACAGGGCATTTAGCCTATGGCTACACCTTC. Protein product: CASSVRTGHLAYGYTF.

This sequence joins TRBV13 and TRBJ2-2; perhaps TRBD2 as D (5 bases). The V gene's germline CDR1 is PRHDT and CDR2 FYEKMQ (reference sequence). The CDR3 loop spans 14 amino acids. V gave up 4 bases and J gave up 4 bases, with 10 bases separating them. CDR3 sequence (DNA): TGTGCCAGCAGCTCGGACTCATCCACCGGGGAGCTGTTTTTT. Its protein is CASSSDSSTGELFF.

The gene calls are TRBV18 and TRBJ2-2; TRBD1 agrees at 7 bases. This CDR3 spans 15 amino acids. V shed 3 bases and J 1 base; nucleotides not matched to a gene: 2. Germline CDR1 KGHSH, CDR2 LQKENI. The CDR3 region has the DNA TGTGCCAGCTCACCCAGGACAGGGAACACCGGGGAGCTGTTTTTT. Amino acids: CASSPRTGNTGELFF.

The CDR3 reads CASRAGTSGRTNEQYF. The CDR3 DNA reads TGTGCCAGCAGAGCAGGGACTAGCGGGAGGACGAACGAGCAGTACTTC. This chain joins TRBV27 and TRBJ2-7; 15 bases align to TRBD2. This CDR3 is built from 16 residues. Germline V CDR1 and CDR2: MNHEY, SMNVEV (reference sequence). The ends lost 6 bases at V and 5 bases at J; junction bases unmatched: 8.

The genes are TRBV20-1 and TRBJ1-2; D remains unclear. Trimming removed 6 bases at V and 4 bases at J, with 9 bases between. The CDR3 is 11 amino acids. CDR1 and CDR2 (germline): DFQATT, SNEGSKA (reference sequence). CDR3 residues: CSAAELYGYTF. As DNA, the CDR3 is TGCAGTGCCGCCGAGCTCTATGGCTACACCTTC.

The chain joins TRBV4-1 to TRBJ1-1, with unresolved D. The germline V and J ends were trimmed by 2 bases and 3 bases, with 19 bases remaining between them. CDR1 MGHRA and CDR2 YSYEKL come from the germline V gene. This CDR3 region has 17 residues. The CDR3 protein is CASSQSTSRMRYTEAFF. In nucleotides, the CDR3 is TGCGCCAGCAGCCAATCGACTTCTCGTATGCGGTACACTGAAGCTTTCTTT.

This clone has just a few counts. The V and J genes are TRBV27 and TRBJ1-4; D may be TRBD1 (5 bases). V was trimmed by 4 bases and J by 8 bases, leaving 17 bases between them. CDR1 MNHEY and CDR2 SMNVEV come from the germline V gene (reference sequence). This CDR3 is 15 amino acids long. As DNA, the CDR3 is TGTGCCAGCAGTTCCCTCGGGGGGGTTCGGGAAAAACTGTTTTTT. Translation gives CASSSLGGVREKLFF.

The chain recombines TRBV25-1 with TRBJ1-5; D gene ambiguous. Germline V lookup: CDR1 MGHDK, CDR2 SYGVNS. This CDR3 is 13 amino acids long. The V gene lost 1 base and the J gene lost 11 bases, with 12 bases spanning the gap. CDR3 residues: CASSESTEKTQHF. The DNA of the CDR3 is TGTGCCAGCAGTGAATCAACCGAGAAGACCCAGCATTTT.

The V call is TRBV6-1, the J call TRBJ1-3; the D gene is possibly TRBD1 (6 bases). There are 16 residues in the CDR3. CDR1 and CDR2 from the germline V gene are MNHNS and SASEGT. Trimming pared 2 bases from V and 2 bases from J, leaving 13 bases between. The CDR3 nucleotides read TGTGCCAGCAGTGAAAGGACGCAGGGGCCTGGAAACACCATATATTTT. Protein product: CASSERTQGPGNTIYF.

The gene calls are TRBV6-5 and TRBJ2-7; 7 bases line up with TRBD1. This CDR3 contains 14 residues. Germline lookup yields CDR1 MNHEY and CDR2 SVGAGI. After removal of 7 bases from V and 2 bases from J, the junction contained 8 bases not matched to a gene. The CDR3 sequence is CASKRWDRAYEQYF. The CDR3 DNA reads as TGTGCCAGCAAACGCTGGGACAGAGCCTACGAGCAGTACTTC.

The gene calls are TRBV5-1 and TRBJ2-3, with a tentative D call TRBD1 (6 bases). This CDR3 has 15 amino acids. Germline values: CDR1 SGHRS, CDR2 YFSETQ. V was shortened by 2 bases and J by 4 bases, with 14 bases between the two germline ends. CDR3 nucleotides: TGCGCCAGCAGCTTAGGGACAAACACAGCAGATACGCAGTATTTT. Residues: CASSLGTNTADTQYF.

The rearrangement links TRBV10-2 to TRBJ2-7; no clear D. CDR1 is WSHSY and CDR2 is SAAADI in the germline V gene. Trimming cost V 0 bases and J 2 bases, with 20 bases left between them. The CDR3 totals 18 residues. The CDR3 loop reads CASSESTRWASAAYEQYF. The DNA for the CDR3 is TGCGCCAGCAGTGAGTCGACCAGGTGGGCCTCAGCCGCCTACGAGCAGTACTTC.

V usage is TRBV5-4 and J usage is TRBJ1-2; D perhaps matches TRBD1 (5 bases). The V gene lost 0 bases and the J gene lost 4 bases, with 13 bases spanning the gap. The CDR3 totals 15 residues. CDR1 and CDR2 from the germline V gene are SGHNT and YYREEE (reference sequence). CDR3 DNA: TGTGCCAGCAGCTTGGCCGGGGGGGGTGGCTATGGCTACACCTTC. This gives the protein CASSLAGGGGYGYTF.

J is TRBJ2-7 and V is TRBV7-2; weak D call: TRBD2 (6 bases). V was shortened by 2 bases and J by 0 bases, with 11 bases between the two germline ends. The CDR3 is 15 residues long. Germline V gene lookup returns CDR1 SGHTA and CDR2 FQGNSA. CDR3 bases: TGTGCCAGCAGCTTACTTCGGGGGAGCTCCTACGAGCAGTACTTC. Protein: CASSLLRGSSYEQYF. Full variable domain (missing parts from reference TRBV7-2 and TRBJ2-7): GAGVSQSPSNKVTEKGKDVELRCDPISGHTALYWYRQSLGQGLEFLIYFQGNSAPDKSGLPSDRFSAERTGGSVSTLTIQRTQQEDSAVYLCASSLLRGSSYEQYFGPGTRLTVT.

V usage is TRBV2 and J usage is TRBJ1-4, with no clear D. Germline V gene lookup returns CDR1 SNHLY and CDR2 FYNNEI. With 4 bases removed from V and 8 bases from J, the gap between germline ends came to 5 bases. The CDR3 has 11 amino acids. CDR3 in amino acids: CASSGEEKLFF. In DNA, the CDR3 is TGTGCCAGCAGTGGTGAGGAAAAACTGTTTTTT.

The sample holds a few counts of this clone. The CDR3 DNA reads as TGTGCCAGCTCCGCTACGGCAGACAGATCGGAACAGTACTTC. Amino acid sequence: CASSATADRSEQYF. The chain has TRBV18 and TRBJ2-7, with a possible D match to TRBD1 (5 bases). Trimming cost V 6 bases and J 10 bases, with 22 bases left between them. The CDR3 spans 14 residues. The germline gives CDR1 KGHSH, CDR2 LQKENI.

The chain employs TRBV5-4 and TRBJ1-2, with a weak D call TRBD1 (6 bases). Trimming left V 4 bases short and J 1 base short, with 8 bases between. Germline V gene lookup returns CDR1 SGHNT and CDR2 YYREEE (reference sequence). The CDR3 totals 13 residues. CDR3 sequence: CASSPDSNYGYTF. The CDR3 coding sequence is TGTGCCAGCAGCCCGGACAGTAACTATGGCTACACCTTC.